The 24 T cell receptor beta chains in this list originate from one sample, sequenced in a study of identical twins. TCRdb reanalysed the 5' RACE reads using MiXCR and keeps one entry per CDR3 protein. This table holds about 330,000 distinct CDR3 sequences, 12% found once. The same specimen was also included in a second study, on yellow fever vaccine responses in identical twins.

Sequencing was done on a sample of CD8+ T cells sorted from blood. The receptors shown here come from a woman between 18 and 29 years old in good health.

The chain couples TRBV6-1 to TRBJ2-2, with 9 bases fitting TRBD1. Germline assignment: CDR1 MNHNS and CDR2 SASEGT. The CDR3 length is 14 residues. The V segment lost 11 bases and the J segment 4 bases; nucleotides outside the gene matches: 8. The CDR3 is CAGEQGASTGELFF. The CDR3 DNA is TGTGCCGGCGAACAGGGGGCGAGCACCGGGGAGCTGTTTTTT.

This clonotype was seen a handful of times. This chain links TRBV27 with TRBJ2-1; D could derive from TRBD1 or TRBD2 (5 bases each). The CDR3 length is 13 residues. V dropped 5 bases and J dropped 11 bases, with 16 bases sitting between them. Germline assignment: CDR1 MNHEY and CDR2 SMNVEV (reference sequence). CDR3 nucleotides: TGTGCCAGCAGTCTCATCTCGGGGCTTAAGCAGTTCTTC. It specifies CASSLISGLKQFF.

This chain links TRBV27 with TRBJ2-3, with 7 bases matching TRBD1. Looked up from germline, CDR1 is MNHEY and CDR2 is SMNVEV (reference sequence). The trim removed 5 bases at V and 2 bases at J, leaving 7 bases unmatched. The CDR3 sequence is 15 residues long. The CDR3 loop is CASSPRDRNTDTQYF. CDR3 DNA sequence: TGTGCCAGCAGTCCTAGGGACAGAAACACAGATACGCAGTATTTT.

The sample holds a few counts of this clonotype. The V and J genes are TRBV27 and TRBJ2-1; D remains unclear. The CDR3 totals 15 residues. Trimming removed 4 bases from V and 2 bases from J, with 12 bases in between. Germline V gives CDR1 MNHEY, CDR2 SMNVEV (reference sequence). The CDR3 loop is CASSSGVRTYNEQFF. The CDR3 DNA is TGTGCCAGCAGTTCCGGAGTCAGGACCTACAATGAGCAGTTCTTC.

In this sample, this clonotype turned up many times. This chain links TRBV28 with TRBJ1-1; D is undetermined. With 3 bases removed from V and 1 base from J, the gap between germline ends came to 6 bases. The CDR3 runs to 13 residues. The V gene's germline CDR1 is MDHEN and CDR2 SYDVKM. CDR3 amino acids: CASSFDKNTEAFF. The CDR3 DNA reads TGTGCCAGCAGTTTCGACAAGAACACTGAAGCTTTCTTT.

The chain has TRBV5-5 and TRBJ1-6; 11 bases line up with TRBD1. Germline trimming cut 4 bases from V and 6 bases from J; bases unmatched to any gene: 6. There are 16 residues in the CDR3. CDR1 is SGHKS and CDR2 is YYEKEE in the germline V gene (reference sequence). The CDR3 region is CASSPDRGRSNSPLHF. CDR3 coding DNA: TGTGCCAGCAGCCCGGACAGGGGGCGGAGTAATTCACCCCTCCACTTT.

The chain is built from TRBV5-1 and TRBJ2-1, with D possibly being TRBD2 (6 bases). There are 13 residues in the CDR3. Between the trimmed V and J ends, which lost 7 bases and 4 bases, there was a span of 12 bases. From germline, CDR1 is SGHRS and CDR2 YFSETQ. In DNA form, the CDR3 reads TGCGCCAGCCTAGGGGACTCATACAATGAGCAGTTCTTC. Residues: CASLGDSYNEQFF. Using reference TRBV5-1 and TRBJ2-1 for the parts outside the CDR3, the full variable domain is KAGVTQTPRYLIKTRGQQVTLSCSPISGHRSVSWYQQTPGQGLQFLFEYFSETQRNKGNFPGRFSGRQFSNSRSEMNVSTLELGDSALYLCASLGDSYNEQFFGPGTRLTVL.

The J gene is TRBJ2-7, the V gene TRBV12-3 or TRBV12-4, with D unclear. The CDR3 sequence is 16 residues long. V was trimmed by 5 bases and J by 0 bases, leaving 17 bases between them. In DNA, the CDR3 is TGTGCCAGCAGTGGAGACTGGTCGAGGAGCTCCTACGAGCAGTACTTC. Translation gives CASSGDWSRSSYEQYF.

The chain employs TRBV7-6 and TRBJ2-1; D possibly corresponds to TRBD2 (5 bases). CDR3 length: 15 residues. Germline V gene sequence: CDR1 SGHVS, CDR2 FNYEAQ. Trimming shortened V by 2 bases and J by 6 bases, and 14 bases separated the two germline ends. The CDR3 is CASSLSRELSNEQFF. The CDR3 nucleotides read TGTGCCAGCAGCTTAAGCCGGGAACTTTCCAATGAGCAGTTCTTC.

Concerning this clonotype itself: Relative to the germline gene, one junction end is altered; a read error may explain this. The chain combines TRBV3-1 with TRBJ2-1; perhaps TRBD1 as D (6 bases). Looked up from germline, CDR1 is LGHDT and CDR2 is YNNKEL (reference sequence). CDR3 size: 15 residues. CDR3 DNA sequence: TGTGCCTGCAGCCAAGACAGGCGGGCAGACAATGAGCAGTTCTTC. Protein product: CACSQDRRADNEQFF.

There are many counts of this clonotype. V usage is TRBV9 and J usage is TRBJ1-5; unclear D gene. V lost 4 bases to trimming and J lost 4 bases, with 12 bases between them. From germline, CDR1 is SGDLS and CDR2 YYNGEE. The CDR3 is 14 amino acids. The CDR3 loop is CASSPEDFNQPQHF. For the CDR3, the DNA is TGTGCCAGCAGCCCAGAGGACTTTAATCAGCCCCAGCATTTT.

This clonotype occurred many times. This rearrangement joins TRBV4-1 to TRBJ1-2; no firm D call. The CDR3 is 15 amino acids. The V end was cut by 0 bases, the J end by 8 bases, with 16 bases between. Germline assignment: CDR1 MGHRA and CDR2 YSYEKL. CDR3 DNA sequence: TGCGCCAGCAGCCAAGATCGGGCTGGTAGAGAAGGCTACACCTTC. Its protein is CASSQDRAGREGYTF.

This clonotype came up a few times. The germline gene is not matched at one end of the junction; a read error may be the cause. Here the CDR3 DNA reads TGCAGCGTCTCAATCCAAGGGACCCAGTACTTC. It codes for CSVSIQGTQYF. The chain has TRBV29-1 and TRBJ2-5; D is uncertain. Germline V gene data show CDR1 as SQVTM and CDR2 as ANQGSEA. CDR3 length equals 11 residues.

Written as DNA, the CDR3 is TGTGCCAGCAGTGAAGTATCCCGTAGCGAGCAGTACGTC. Translation gives CASSEVSRSEQYV. The chain employs TRBV6-1 and TRBJ2-7, with D unclear. The CDR3 runs 13 residues. CDR1 and CDR2 (germline): MNHNS, SASEGT. Deletions cut 1 base from V and 6 bases from J, with 10 bases between.

The chain combines TRBV20-1 with TRBJ2-5, with D tentatively TRBD1 (5 bases). CDR1 is DFQATT and CDR2 is SNEGSKA in the germline V gene (reference sequence). V was clipped by 2 bases and J by 2 bases, with 12 bases between them. The CDR3 runs 14 residues. The CDR3 reads CSARSKGRQETQYF. CDR3 sequence (DNA): TGCAGTGCTAGATCCAAGGGGCGGCAAGAGACCCAGTACTTC.

The rearrangement uses TRBV4-1 and TRBJ2-7; D tentatively reads TRBD1 or TRBD2 (5 bases each). V was clipped by 1 base and J by 4 bases, with 20 bases between them. The CDR3 covers 17 residues. The germline gives CDR1 MGHRA, CDR2 YSYEKL. This chain's CDR3 is CASSQAQGPGRSYEQYV. DNA of the CDR3: TGCGCCAGCAGCCAAGCCCAAGGCCCGGGGCGGTCTTACGAGCAGTACGTC.

The chain combines TRBV12-3 or TRBV12-4 with TRBJ2-3; 9 bases map to TRBD2. CDR3 size: 19 residues. V trimming: 2 bases; J trimming: 4 bases; junction bases outside the gene matches: 16. This chain's CDR3 is CASSLQGLIAGAGADTQYF. CDR3 coding DNA: TGTGCCAGCAGTTTACAGGGACTAATAGCGGGAGCTGGGGCAGATACGCAGTATTTT.

The chain couples TRBV2 to TRBJ2-1; D may match TRBD1 or TRBD2 (6 bases each). This CDR3 region has 18 residues. The germline gives CDR1 SNHLY, CDR2 FYNNEI. Trimming cost V 11 bases and J 3 bases, with 29 bases left between them. CDR3 DNA: TGTGCCCGCTGTTTAGCGCTAATAGGAAGGGGGGACTACAATGAGCAGTTCTTC. Protein sequence: CARCLALIGRGDYNEQFF. The variable domain in full, completed from reference TRBV2 and TRBJ2-1, reads EPEVTQTPSHQVTQMGQEVILRCVPISNHLYFYWYRQILGQKVEFLVSFYNNEISEKSEIFDDQFSVERPDGSNFTLKIRSTKLEDSAMYFCARCLALIGRGDYNEQFFGPGTRLTVL.

This clonotype was picked up many times. The chain employs TRBV25-1 and TRBJ1-6; D ambiguous. The CDR3 is made up of 15 amino acids. V lost 1 base and J lost 0, with 4 bases in between. Germline V gene sequence: CDR1 MGHDK, CDR2 SYGVNS. The CDR3 sequence: CASSESNSYNSPLHF. DNA for the CDR3: TGTGCCAGCAGTGAATCGAACTCCTATAATTCACCCCTCCACTTT.

V and J are TRBV2 and TRBJ2-7; 10 bases align to TRBD1. The CDR3 spans 14 residues. V lost 8 bases to trimming and J lost 2 bases; unmatched junction nucleotides: 6. Per germline, CDR1 SNHLY and CDR2 FYNNEI. The CDR3 reads CASGTGENPYEQYF. The CDR3 nucleotides read TGTGCCAGCGGGACAGGGGAAAATCCCTACGAGCAGTACTTC. The variable domain in full, with the rest retrieved from reference TRBV2 and TRBJ2-7, is EPEVTQTPSHQVTQMGQEVILRCVPISNHLYFYWYRQILGQKVEFLVSFYNNEISEKSEIFDDQFSVERPDGSNFTLKIRSTKLEDSAMYFCASGTGENPYEQYFGPGTRLTVT.

The chain is built from TRBV12-3 or TRBV12-4 and TRBJ2-1; D unclear. Trimming removed 6 bases from V and 0 bases from J, with 12 bases in between. This CDR3 has 15 amino acids. Here the CDR3 DNA reads TGTGCCAGCAGCGCCCCTTTAGACTCCTACAATGAGCAGTTCTTC. Translation gives CASSAPLDSYNEQFF.

This clonotype was counted only a few times. The chain employs TRBV29-1 and TRBJ2-3; D perhaps matches TRBD2 (6 bases). The CDR3 is made up of 14 amino acids. CDR1 is SQVTM and CDR2 is ANQGSEA in the germline V gene. The V gene lost 8 bases and the J gene lost 0 bases, with 15 bases spanning the gap. The CDR3 coding sequence is TGCAGCCTGATCGTAGCGGATAGCACAGATACGCAGTATTTT. It encodes CSLIVADSTDTQYF.

V is TRBV12-3 or TRBV12-4 and J is TRBJ1-5, with 9 nucleotides matching TRBD1. CDR3 length equals 14 residues. V lost 10 bases to trimming and J lost 6 bases; unmatched junction nucleotides: 10. The CDR3 DNA sequence: TGTGCCACCTCGACAGGGGGGCCCATTCAGCCCCAGCATTTT. Translation: CATSTGGPIQPQHF.

At least ten counts were recorded for this clonotype. CDR3 residues: CASSRGRDYEQYV. In nucleotides, the CDR3 is TGTGCCAGCAGCCGTGGGAGGGACTACGAGCAGTACGTC. V is TRBV12-3 or TRBV12-4 and J is TRBJ2-7; 7 bases match TRBD2. The CDR3 consists of 13 residues. The junction had 5 bases not matched to a gene; V was cut back by 6 bases and J by 3 bases.